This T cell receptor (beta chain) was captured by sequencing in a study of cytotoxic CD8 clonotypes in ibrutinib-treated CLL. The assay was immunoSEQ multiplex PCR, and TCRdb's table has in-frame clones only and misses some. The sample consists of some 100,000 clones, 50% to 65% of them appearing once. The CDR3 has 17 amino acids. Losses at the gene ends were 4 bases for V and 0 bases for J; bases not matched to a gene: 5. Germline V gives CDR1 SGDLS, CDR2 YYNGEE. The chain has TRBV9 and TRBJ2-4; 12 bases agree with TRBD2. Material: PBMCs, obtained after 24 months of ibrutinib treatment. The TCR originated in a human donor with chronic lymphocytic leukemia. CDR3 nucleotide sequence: TGTGCCAGCAGCCCCCTAGCGGGGGGGATAGCCAAAAACATTCAGTACTTC. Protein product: CASSPLAGGIAKNIQYF.